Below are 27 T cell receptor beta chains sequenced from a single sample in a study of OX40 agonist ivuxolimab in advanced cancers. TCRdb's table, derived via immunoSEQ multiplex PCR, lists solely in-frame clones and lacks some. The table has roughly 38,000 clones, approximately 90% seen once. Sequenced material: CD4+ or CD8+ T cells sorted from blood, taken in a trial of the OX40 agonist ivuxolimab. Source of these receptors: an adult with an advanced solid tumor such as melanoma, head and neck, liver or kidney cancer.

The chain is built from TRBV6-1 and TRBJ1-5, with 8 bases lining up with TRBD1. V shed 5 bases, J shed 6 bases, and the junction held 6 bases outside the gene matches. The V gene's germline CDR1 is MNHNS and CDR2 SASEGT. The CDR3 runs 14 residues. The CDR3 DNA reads TGTGCCAGCAGTACCACAGGGGGGAGTCAGCCCCAGCATTTT. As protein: CASSTTGGSQPQHF.

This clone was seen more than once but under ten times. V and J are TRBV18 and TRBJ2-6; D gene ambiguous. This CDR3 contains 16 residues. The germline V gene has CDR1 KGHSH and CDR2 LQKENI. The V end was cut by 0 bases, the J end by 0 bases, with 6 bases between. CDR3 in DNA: TGTGCCAGCTCACCACCGAGTAACTCTGGGGCCAACGTCCTGACTTTC. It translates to CASSPPSNSGANVLTF.

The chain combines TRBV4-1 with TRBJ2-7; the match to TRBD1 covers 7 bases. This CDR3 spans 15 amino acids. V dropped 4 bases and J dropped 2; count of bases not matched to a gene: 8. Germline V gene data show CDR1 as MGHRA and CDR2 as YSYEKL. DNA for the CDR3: TGCGCCAGCAGCCCTCCTGGGACAGCTGCCTACGAGCAGTACTTC. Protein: CASSPPGTAAYEQYF.

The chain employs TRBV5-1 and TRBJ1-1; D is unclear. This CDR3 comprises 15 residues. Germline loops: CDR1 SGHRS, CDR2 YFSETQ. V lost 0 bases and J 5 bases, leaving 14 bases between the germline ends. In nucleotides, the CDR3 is TGCGCCAGCAGCTTGGCCGAGGGCCTCGGGACTGAAGCTTTCTTT. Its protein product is CASSLAEGLGTEAFF.

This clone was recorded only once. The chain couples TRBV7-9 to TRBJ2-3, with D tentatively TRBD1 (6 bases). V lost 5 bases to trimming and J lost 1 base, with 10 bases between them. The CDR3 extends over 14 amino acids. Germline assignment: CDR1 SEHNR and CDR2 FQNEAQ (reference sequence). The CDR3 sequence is CASSVDRRTDTQYF. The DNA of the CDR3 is TGTGCCAGCAGCGTAGACAGGCGCACAGATACGCAGTATTTT.

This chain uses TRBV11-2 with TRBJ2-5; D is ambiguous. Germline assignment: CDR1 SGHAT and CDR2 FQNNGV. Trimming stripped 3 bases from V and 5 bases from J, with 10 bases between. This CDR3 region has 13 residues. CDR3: CASSLSPGETQYF. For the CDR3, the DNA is TGTGCCAGCAGCTTGTCGCCCGGGGAGACCCAGTACTTC.

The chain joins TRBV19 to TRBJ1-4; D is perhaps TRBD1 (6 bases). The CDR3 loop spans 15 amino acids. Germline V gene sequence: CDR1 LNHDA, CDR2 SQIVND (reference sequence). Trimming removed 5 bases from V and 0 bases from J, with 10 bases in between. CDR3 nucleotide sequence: TGTGCCAGTAGTTTGGGGGCTGCAACTAATGAAAAACTGTTTTTT. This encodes CASSLGAATNEKLFF.

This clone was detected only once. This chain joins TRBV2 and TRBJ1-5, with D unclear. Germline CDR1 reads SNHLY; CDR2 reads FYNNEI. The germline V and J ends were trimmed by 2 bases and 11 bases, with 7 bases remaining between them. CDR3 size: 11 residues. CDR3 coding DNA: TGTGCCAGCAGTGAACGGGGAGCCCAGCATTTT. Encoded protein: CASSERGAQHF.

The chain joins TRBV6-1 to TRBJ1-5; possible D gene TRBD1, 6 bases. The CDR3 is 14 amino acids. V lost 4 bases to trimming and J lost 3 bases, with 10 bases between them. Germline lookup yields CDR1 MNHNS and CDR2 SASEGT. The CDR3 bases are TGTGCCAGCAGTGCCCAGGGGCTCAATCAGCCCCAGCATTTT. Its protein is CASSAQGLNQPQHF.

The CDR3 here is CASRDMQGFPGNTIYF. The CDR3 bases are TGTGCCAGCAGAGATATGCAGGGATTTCCTGGAAACACCATATATTTT. This chain connects TRBV6-4 to TRBJ1-3, with a possible D match to TRBD1 (5 bases). Germline lookup yields CDR1 MRHNA and CDR2 SNTAGT. V lost 6 bases to trimming and J lost 2 bases, with 17 bases between them. CDR3 length: 16 residues.

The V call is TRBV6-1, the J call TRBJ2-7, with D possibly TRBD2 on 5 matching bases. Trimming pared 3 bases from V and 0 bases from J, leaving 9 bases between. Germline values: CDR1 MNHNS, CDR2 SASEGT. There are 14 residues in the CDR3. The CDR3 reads CASSDRRRSYEQYF. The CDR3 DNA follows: TGTGCCAGCAGTGATCGGAGGCGCTCCTACGAGCAGTACTTC.

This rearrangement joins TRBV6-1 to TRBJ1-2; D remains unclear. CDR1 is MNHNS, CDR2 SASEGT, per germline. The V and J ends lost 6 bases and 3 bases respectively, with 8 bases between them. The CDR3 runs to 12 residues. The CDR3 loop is CASSSSHYGYTF. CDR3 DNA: TGTGCCAGCAGCTCCTCCCACTATGGCTACACCTTC.

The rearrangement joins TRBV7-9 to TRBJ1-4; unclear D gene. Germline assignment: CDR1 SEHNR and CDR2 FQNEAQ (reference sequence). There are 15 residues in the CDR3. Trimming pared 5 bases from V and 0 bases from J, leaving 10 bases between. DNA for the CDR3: TGTGCCAGCAGCAGCCGGCCGGCAACTAATGAAAAACTGTTTTTT. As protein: CASSSRPATNEKLFF.

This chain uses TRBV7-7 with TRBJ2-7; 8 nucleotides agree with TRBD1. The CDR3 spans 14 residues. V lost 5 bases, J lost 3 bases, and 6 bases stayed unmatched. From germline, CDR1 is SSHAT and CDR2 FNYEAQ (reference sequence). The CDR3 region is CASSHRDRNYEQYF. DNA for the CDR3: TGTGCCAGCAGCCACCGGGACAGGAACTACGAGCAGTACTTC.

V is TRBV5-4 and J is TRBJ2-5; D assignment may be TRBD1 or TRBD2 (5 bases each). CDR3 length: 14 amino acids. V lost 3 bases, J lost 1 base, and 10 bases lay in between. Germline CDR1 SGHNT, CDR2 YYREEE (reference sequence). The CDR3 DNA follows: TGTGCCAGCAGCTCTACTGGGACCCAAGAGACCCAGTACTTC. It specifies CASSSTGTQETQYF.

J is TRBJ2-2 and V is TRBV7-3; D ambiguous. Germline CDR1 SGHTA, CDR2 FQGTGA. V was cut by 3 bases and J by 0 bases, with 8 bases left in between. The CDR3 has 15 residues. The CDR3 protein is CASSFTRSNTGELFF. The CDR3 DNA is TGTGCCAGCAGCTTTACGCGGTCGAACACCGGGGAGCTGTTTTTT.

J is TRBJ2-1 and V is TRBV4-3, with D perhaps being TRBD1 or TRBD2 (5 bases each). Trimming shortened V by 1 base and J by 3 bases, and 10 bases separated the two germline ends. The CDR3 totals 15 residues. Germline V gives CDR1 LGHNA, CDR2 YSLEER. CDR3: CASSQVGDRYNEQFF. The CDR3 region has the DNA TGCGCCAGCAGCCAAGTAGGGGACCGCTACAATGAGCAGTTCTTC.

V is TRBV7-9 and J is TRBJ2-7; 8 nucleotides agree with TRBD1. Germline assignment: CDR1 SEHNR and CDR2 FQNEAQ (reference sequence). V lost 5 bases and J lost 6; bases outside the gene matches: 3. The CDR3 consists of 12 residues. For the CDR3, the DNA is TGTGCCAGCAGCCCTACAGGGGGCGAGCAGTACTTC. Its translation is CASSPTGGEQYF.

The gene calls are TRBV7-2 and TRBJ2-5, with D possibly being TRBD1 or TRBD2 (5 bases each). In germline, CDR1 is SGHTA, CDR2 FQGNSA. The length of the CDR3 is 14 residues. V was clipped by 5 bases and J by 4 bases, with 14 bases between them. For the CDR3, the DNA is TGTGCCAGCAGCCCGGGACCAAACGTAGAGACCCAGTACTTC. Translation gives CASSPGPNVETQYF. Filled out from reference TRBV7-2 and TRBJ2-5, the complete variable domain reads GAGVSQSPSNKVTEKGKDVELRCDPISGHTALYWYRQSLGQGLEFLIYFQGNSAPDKSGLPSDRFSAERTGGSVSTLTIQRTQQEDSAVYLCASSPGPNVETQYFGPGTRLLVL.

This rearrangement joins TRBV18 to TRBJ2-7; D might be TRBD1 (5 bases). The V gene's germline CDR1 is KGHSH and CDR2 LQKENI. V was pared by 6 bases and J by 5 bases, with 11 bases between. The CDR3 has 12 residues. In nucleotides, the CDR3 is TGTGCCAGCTCCGCAGGGCCAGACGAGCAGTACTTC. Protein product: CASSAGPDEQYF.

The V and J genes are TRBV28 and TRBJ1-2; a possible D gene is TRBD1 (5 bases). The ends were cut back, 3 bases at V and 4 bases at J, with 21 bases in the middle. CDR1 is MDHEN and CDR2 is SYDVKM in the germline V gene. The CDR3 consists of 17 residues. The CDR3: CASSFLNDRGPRYGYTF. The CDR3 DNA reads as TGTGCCAGCAGTTTTCTAAATGATCGGGGACCCCGCTATGGCTACACCTTC.

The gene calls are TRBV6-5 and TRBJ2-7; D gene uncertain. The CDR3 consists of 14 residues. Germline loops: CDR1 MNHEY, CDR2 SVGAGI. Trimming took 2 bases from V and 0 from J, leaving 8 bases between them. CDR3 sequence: CASSYTVSSYEQYF. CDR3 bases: TGTGCCAGCAGTTACACGGTTAGCTCCTACGAGCAGTACTTC.

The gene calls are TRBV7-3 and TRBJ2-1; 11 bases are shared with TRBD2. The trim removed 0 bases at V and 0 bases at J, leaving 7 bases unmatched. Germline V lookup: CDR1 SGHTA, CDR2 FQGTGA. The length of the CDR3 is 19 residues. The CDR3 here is CASSLTGTSGPSSYNEQFF. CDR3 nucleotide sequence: TGTGCCAGCAGCTTAACCGGGACTAGCGGACCAAGCTCCTACAATGAGCAGTTCTTC.

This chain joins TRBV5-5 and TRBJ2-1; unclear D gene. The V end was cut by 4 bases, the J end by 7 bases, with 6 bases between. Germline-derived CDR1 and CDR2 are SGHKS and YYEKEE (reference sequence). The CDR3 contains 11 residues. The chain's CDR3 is CASSRQNEQFF. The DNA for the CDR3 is TGTGCCAGCAGCCGGCAAAATGAGCAGTTCTTC.

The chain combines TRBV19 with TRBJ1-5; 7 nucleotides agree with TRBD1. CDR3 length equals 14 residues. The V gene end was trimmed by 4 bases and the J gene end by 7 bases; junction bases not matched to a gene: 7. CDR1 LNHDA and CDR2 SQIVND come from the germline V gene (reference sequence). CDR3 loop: CASSRGTGDQPQHF. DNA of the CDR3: TGTGCCAGTAGTAGGGGAACAGGGGACCAGCCCCAGCATTTT.

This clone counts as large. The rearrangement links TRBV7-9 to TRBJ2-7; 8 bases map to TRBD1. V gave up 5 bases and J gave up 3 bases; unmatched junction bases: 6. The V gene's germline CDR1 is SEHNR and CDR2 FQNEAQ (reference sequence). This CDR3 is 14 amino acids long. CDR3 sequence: CASSHRDRNYEQYF. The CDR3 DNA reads TGTGCCAGCAGCCACCGGGACAGGAACTACGAGCAGTACTTC.

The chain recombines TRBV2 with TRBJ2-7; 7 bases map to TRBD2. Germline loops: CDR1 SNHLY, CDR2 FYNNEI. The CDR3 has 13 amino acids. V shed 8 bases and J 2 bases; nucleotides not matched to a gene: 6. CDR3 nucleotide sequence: TGTGCCAGCTGCCGGGACTACCCCTACGAGCAGTACTTC. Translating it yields CASCRDYPYEQYF.